These T cell receptor beta chains were read from a single sample in a study of blood T cell repertoires in COVID-19. The protocol was immunoSEQ multiplex PCR, while the TCRdb copy is restricted to in-frame clones and leaves out a portion. This sample carries around 300,000 clones, over 80% of them seen once, and the ten largest clones take around 4.2%. The sample was peripheral blood. The origin of the receptors is a woman in her 50s with active or convalescent COVID-19. The CDR3 runs from the conserved cysteine through the conserved F or W. D genes are given only for firm matches. Clone size, where shown, is once, few, many, or a class for clones that have expanded.

CASSRLPGRTSTGAQYF	TGTGCCAGCAGCCGATTACCGGGACGCACCTCCACAGGGGCCCAGTACTTC	TRBV3-1/TRBV3-2	TRBJ2-5	TRBD1	-
CASSKGDSWGTEAFF	TGTGCCAGCAGCAAAGGGGACAGTTGGGGCACTGAAGCTTTCTTT	TRBV21-1	TRBJ1-1	-	-
CASSLELSYEQYF	TGTGCCAGCAGTTTAGAGCTCTCCTACGAGCAGTACTTC	TRBV12-3/TRBV12-4	TRBJ2-7	-	-
CASSLLGGRGSNQPQHF	TGTGCCAGCAGTTTATTGGGCGGCAGGGGTAGCAATCAGCCCCAGCATTTT	TRBV28	TRBJ1-5	-	-
CASSGGLAGSEQYF	TGCGCCAGCAGCGGGGGACTAGCGGGATCCGAGCAGTACTTC	TRBV5-1	TRBJ2-7	TRBD2	once
CASSLWASGRQTDTQYF	TGTGCCAGCAGTTTATGGGCTAGCGGGAGACAGACAGATACGCAGTATTTT	TRBV28	TRBJ2-3	TRBD2	-
CASSLRTSNTQYF	TGTGCCAGCAGCCTCCGGACTAGTAATACGCAGTATTTT	TRBV11-2	TRBJ2-3	TRBD2	-
CASSLEGPKNIQYF	TGTGCCAGCAGTCTGGAGGGGCCCAAAAACATTCAGTACTTC	TRBV27	TRBJ2-4	-	-
CASSWDSSSYNEQFF	TGCGCCAGCAGCTGGGACAGCAGCTCCTACAATGAGCAGTTCTTC	TRBV5-1	TRBJ2-1	TRBD1	-
CASTRGREQIGELFF	TGTGCCAGCACCCGGGGGCGGGAGCAAATCGGGGAGCTGTTTTTT	TRBV4-2	TRBJ2-2	-	-
CATSGAGDANEKLFF	TGTGCCACCAGCGGGGCAGGGGACGCCAATGAAAAACTGTTTTTT	TRBV15	TRBJ1-4	-	-
CASSAGSYNEQFF	TGCGCCAGCAGTGCCGGGTCCTACAATGAGCAGTTCTTC	TRBV10-1	TRBJ2-1	-	-
CASSLGQGLGNSPLHF	TGTGCCAGCTCACTGGGACAGGGTCTTGGCAATTCACCCCTCCACTTT	TRBV18	TRBJ1-6	TRBD1	-
CASSQPGGGAYNEQFF	TGTGCCAGCTCACAACCCGGAGGTGGTGCCTACAATGAGCAGTTCTTC	TRBV18	TRBJ2-1	-	-
CASSQGIIRNEQFF	TGTGCCAGCAGCCAAGGTATAATCCGTAATGAGCAGTTCTTC	TRBV3-1/TRBV3-2	TRBJ2-1	-	-
CASSGRSRDTIYF	TGTGCCAGTAGTGGCCGTTCCAGGGACACCATATATTTT	TRBV19	TRBJ1-3	-	-
CASSPAGTGTGELFF	TGCGCCAGCAGCCCGGCCGGGACAGGGACCGGGGAGCTGTTTTTT	TRBV5-1	TRBJ2-2	TRBD1	once
CASSGSSGGIYNEQFF	TGTGCCAGCAGTGGATCTAGCGGGGGGATTTACAATGAGCAGTTCTTC	TRBV2	TRBJ2-1	TRBD2	-
CASSISGYYGYTF	TGTGCCAGTAGTATAAGCGGGTACTATGGCTACACCTTC	TRBV19	TRBJ1-2	-	-
CASSMRLAVNTQYF	TGTGCCAGTAGTATGCGCCTAGCGGTAAATACGCAGTATTTT	TRBV19	TRBJ2-3	TRBD2	-
CASSPLAGGGTDTQYF	TGTGCCAGCAGCCCTCTAGCGGGAGGGGGCACAGATACGCAGTATTTT	TRBV7-2	TRBJ2-3	TRBD2	-
CASSHPPSGAGGDTQYF	TGTGCCAGCAGCCACCCCCCCTCAGGGGCTGGAGGAGATACGCAGTATTTT	TRBV7-6	TRBJ2-3	-	-